This T cell receptor beta chain was sequenced during a study of blood T cell repertoires in COVID-19. The overall study: T cells, B-cell-depleted T cells, or PBMCs provided the cDNA or gDNA that served as material.

Using immunoSEQ multiplex PCR, the repertoire was profiled, and TCRdb retains in-frame clones only, with some absent. Of approximately 210,000 clones listed, almost 85% were seen once; the top ten hold about 12%. The CDR3 runs 14 residues. Germline CDR1 reads MNHEY; CDR2 reads SVGAGI. The V end was cut by 7 bases, the J end by 0 bases, with 12 bases between. The gene calls are TRBV6-5 and TRBJ1-2; D may be TRBD1 (5 bases). This TCR was sampled from a middle-aged woman with acute or convalescent COVID-19. Sequencing input: peripheral blood. The CDR3: CASTLTEANYGYTF. As DNA, the CDR3 is TGTGCCAGCACCCTGACAGAAGCTAACTATGGCTACACCTTC.